A single TCR beta chain is shown here with its context. Its antigen is as yet unknown. The record originates from a study of T-cell reconstitution after alpha-beta-depleted transplantation in children. Preparation of the TCRbeta library involved a method that used unique molecular identifiers. TCRdb processed the PCR reads anew with MiXCR; each CDR3 protein has one entry. The table has 450,000 to 550,000 distinct CDR3 sequences, approximately 10% seen once; the top ten hold 14%. Regarding the study as a whole: One year after transplant, T-cell counts and diversity came mostly from newly produced T cells. For some patients, TCRbeta diversity was high at day 60 because of recipient T cells and thymic progenitors that survived.

Trimming at V came to 7 bases and at J to 0 bases, leaving 18 bases not matched to a gene. The CDR3 covers 18 residues. Germline assignment: CDR1 MDHEN and CDR2 SYDVKM. This clonotype originated in a female patient between 2 and 15 years old who had a stem cell transplant for aplastic anemia, so the T cells may come from the graft donor. Sample: PBMCs, mostly from graft donor cells, taken 180 days after TCRalphabeta/CD19-depleted stem cell transplant. V gene TRBV28 combines with J gene TRBJ2-7, with 7 positions matching TRBD1. CDR3 DNA: TGTGCCAGCAACTCCGACAGGGTACGTCTTGACCACTCCTACGAGCAGTACTTC. Protein product: CASNSDRVRLDHSYEQYF.